A selection of T cell receptor beta chains follows, all from one sample in a study of CD8 T cells in Susac syndrome. TCRdb fed the immunoSEQ multiplex PCR reads into MiXCR, producing one record per CDR3 protein. The sample contains nearly 25,000 distinct CDR3 sequences, just under 95% of which appear only once. What was sequenced was CD8+ T cells from PBMCs. The receptors stem from a human donor with Susac syndrome. The CDR3 runs from the conserved cysteine through the conserved F or W. A D gene is named only where the DNA matches it firmly. The size entry is marked missing in some rows and otherwise reads once, few, many or a size class.

>.|TRBJ1-1|17|.|TRBV4-3
TGCGCCAGCAGCCAAGTATGGGACTTTACCGGGGGGATTGAAGCTTTCTTT
CASSQVWDFTGGIEAFF
>.|TRBJ2-2|14|.|TRBV5-6
TGTGCCAGTCTGGCAGGGGCGAACACCGGGGAGCTGTTTTTT
CASLAGANTGELFF
>few|TRBJ2-7|14|.|TRBV6-6
TGTGCCAGCAGTGGCGCAACCAGCTCCTACGAGCAGTACTTC
CASSGATSSYEQYF
>.|TRBJ2-3|16|TRBD2|TRBV9
TGTGCCAGCAGCCCCCCGGCTAGCGGGGGTCAAGATACGCAGTATTTT
CASSPPASGGQDTQYF
>.|TRBJ2-1|14|TRBD2|TRBV12-3/TRBV12-4
TGTGCCAGCAGATTTAGCGGGGCGGTCGATGAGCAGTTCTTC
CASRFSGAVDEQFF
>.|TRBJ1-5|13|.|TRBV12-2
TGTGCAAGTCTTCCGACGGTCTGGCAGCCCCAGCATTTT
CASLPTVWQPQHF
>.|TRBJ2-7|15|TRBD2|TRBV5-1
TGCGCCAGCAGCCCGAGGCTAGCGGGGGCCTACGAGCAGTACTTC
CASSPRLAGAYEQYF
>.|TRBJ2-7|14|.|TRBV2
TGTGCCAGCAGTGAAGGGGACCGCACCTACGAGCAGTACTTC
CASSEGDRTYEQYF
>.|TRBJ1-2|13|.|TRBV19
TGTGCCAGTAGTATGAGAGTTAACTATGGCTACACCTTC
CASSMRVNYGYTF
>.|TRBJ2-7|14|.|TRBV20-1
TGCAGTGCTAGAGCCCGCGGCTATGCCTACGAGCAGTACTTC
CSARARGYAYEQYF
>.|TRBJ1-2|12|.|TRBV19
TGTGCCAGTAGCTGGACCGGCTATGGCTACACCTTC
CASSWTGYGYTF
>once|TRBJ1-2|16|.|TRBV30
TGTGCCTGGAGTGTATTGGCATCGGGGGGCGTGGATGGCTACACCTTC
CAWSVLASGGVDGYTF
>.|TRBJ2-5|16|.|TRBV3-1
TGTGCCAGCAGGGACTACCGACAGCTTGGACGAGAGACCCAGTACTTC
CASRDYRQLGRETQYF
>.|TRBJ2-7|17|.|TRBV28
TGTGCCAGCAGTTTGTCCGGGGACCATCTATTCTCCTACGAGCAGTACTTC
CASSLSGDHLFSYEQYF
>.|TRBJ2-1|14|.|TRBV11-2
TGTGCCAGCAGCTACGGGGTCCAAGTTCGGGAGCAGTTCTTC
CASSYGVQVREQFF
>.|TRBJ1-1|13|.|TRBV28
TGTGCCAGCAGTTTCCTCCCTCGGACTGAAGCTTTCTTT
CASSFLPRTEAFF
>.|TRBJ1-3|15|.|TRBV23-1
TGCGCCAGCAGTCTGGGCAGCAGCTCTGGAAACACCATATATTTT
CASSLGSSSGNTIYF
>.|TRBJ2-1|15|TRBD2|TRBV19
TGTGCCAGTACCAGCCGGGACTACATGACGGATGAGCAGTTCTTC
CASTSRDYMTDEQFF
>few|TRBJ2-7|15|TRBD1|TRBV23-1
TGCGCCAGCAGTCATCCGGACAGGGGGCTGTTCGAGCAGTACTTC
CASSHPDRGLFEQYF
>.|TRBJ2-5|15|.|TRBV2
TGTGCCAGCAGTGCGTCGCCCCAAGGGACGGAGACCCAGTACTTC
CASSASPQGTETQYF
>.|TRBJ2-2|14|.|TRBV11-3
TGTGCCAGCAGATTCCCCAGGGGTACCGGGGAGCTGTTTTTT
CASRFPRGTGELFF
>.|TRBJ1-1|12|.|TRBV7-9
TGTGCCAGCGCCTTAGGATCTGCTGAAGCTTTCTTT
CASALGSAEAFF
>.|TRBJ2-1|15|.|TRBV28
TGTGCCAGCAGTTTGTTAGGCCGAGAGAGGGATGAGCAGTTCTTC
CASSLLGRERDEQFF
>.|TRBJ2-7|16|TRBD1|TRBV24-1
TGTGCCACCAGTGATCCAACGGACAGGGGTAACTACGAGCAGTACTTC
CATSDPTDRGNYEQYF
>.|TRBJ2-7|14|.|TRBV7-8
TGTGCCAGTTCAGGAGGAACAATCCTCTACGAGCAGTACTTC
CASSGGTILYEQYF
>.|TRBJ2-1|18|TRBD2|TRBV18
TGTGCCAGCTCACCACTATCGCGCGGGGGGGCCTCTTGGAATGAGCAGTTCTTC
CASSPLSRGGASWNEQFF
>once|TRBJ2-1|14|.|TRBV12-3/TRBV12-4
TGTGCCAGCAGTTTCGGGCAGGCCTACAATGAGCAGTTCTTC
CASSFGQAYNEQFF
>.|TRBJ2-7|13|.|TRBV5-5
TGTGCCAGCAGCTTGGGCGCGAACTACGAGCAGTACTTC
CASSLGANYEQYF
>.|TRBJ2-1|13|.|TRBV7-3
TGTGCCAGCAGCTTAATTGGTAACAATGAGCAGTTCTTC
CASSLIGNNEQFF
>.|TRBJ1-1|15|.|TRBV4-3
TGCGCCAGCAAGGAGGGGCGGGCAATGAACACTGAAGCTTTCTTT
CASKEGRAMNTEAFF
>.|TRBJ1-4|14|.|TRBV11-3
TGTGCCAGCAGCCTCGGGACCTGGGATGAAAAACTGTTTTTT
CASSLGTWDEKLFF
>.|TRBJ2-3|16|.|TRBV4-1
TGCGCCAGCAGCCACCCAGACGGATCTAGCACAGATACGCAGTATTTT
CASSHPDGSSTDTQYF
>.|TRBJ2-3|15|.|TRBV6-5
TGTGCCAGCAGTTACTCTGGGGGGGCGGCAGATACGCAGTATTTT
CASSYSGGAADTQYF
>.|TRBJ1-4|18|.|TRBV7-8
TGTGCCAGCAGCTTAGATTTCGATGGTGCGGGGAGGGGTGAAAAACTGTTTTTT
CASSLDFDGAGRGEKLFF
>once|TRBJ2-7|16|TRBD1|TRBV27
TGTGCCAGCACTAACTTTATGACAGGGGCGGTCGGCGAGCAGTACTTC
CASTNFMTGAVGEQYF
>.|TRBJ2-1|16|.|TRBV7-9
TGTGCCAGCAGCTTAGTAATTGTGACAGTCGGTAATGAGCAGTTCTTC
CASSLVIVTVGNEQFF
>.|TRBJ2-7|15|TRBD1|TRBV7-3
TGTGCCAGCAGCTTAGTCGGACAGGGGGCCTACGAGCAGTACTTC
CASSLVGQGAYEQYF
>.|TRBJ2-7|12|.|TRBV28
TGTGCCAGCAGTGTAGGGCCCTACGAGCAGTACTTC
CASSVGPYEQYF
>.|TRBJ1-1|15|TRBD1|TRBV19
TGTGCCAGTAGTTCGCGACAGGGGGCGTACACTGAAGCTTTCTTT
CASSSRQGAYTEAFF
>.|TRBJ2-7|12|.|TRBV7-9
TGTGCCAGCAGCTCCGGGGCCTACGAGCAGTACTTC
CASSSGAYEQYF
>.|TRBJ2-2|14|TRBD1|TRBV12-3/TRBV12-4
TGTGCCAGCAGCCCCGACAGGGTCATCGGGGAGCTGTTTTTT
CASSPDRVIGELFF
>.|TRBJ2-2|17|TRBD2|TRBV7-9
TGTGCCAGCAACTCGCCGACAGCGGGGGTGTCCACCGGGGAGCTGTTTTTT
CASNSPTAGVSTGELFF
>.|TRBJ1-4|14|TRBD1|TRBV6-5
TGTGCCAGCAGTTACGGGCAGGGGGGTGAAAAACTGTTTTTT
CASSYGQGGEKLFF
>.|TRBJ2-3|11|.|TRBV19
TGTGCCAGTAAGGACAAAGATACGCAGTATTTT
CASKDKDTQYF
>.|TRBJ2-2|14|.|TRBV27
TGTGCCAGCAGCCCCAGCGAGAACACCGGGGAGCTGTTTTTT
CASSPSENTGELFF
>.|TRBJ2-1|15|.|TRBV4-3
TGCGCCAGCAGCCAAGAGGTTGGGTTCGACAATGAGCAGTTCTTC
CASSQEVGFDNEQFF
>.|TRBJ2-5|13|.|TRBV11-2
TGTGCCAGCAGCTTAGACGGAGCACTAGGCCCGTACTTC
CASSLDGALGPYF
>once|TRBJ2-7|14|.|TRBV13
TGTGCCAGCAGCTTAGGCCTGGGGACCTACGAGCAGTACTTC
CASSLGLGTYEQYF
>.|TRBJ2-7|15|.|TRBV29-1
TGCAGCGTTTTGGGGGAGCTGACAGGACTGATGGAGCAGTACTTC
CSVLGELTGLMEQYF
>.|TRBJ1-1|14|.|TRBV7-9
TGTGCCAGCAGCACCGGCAGGCTTGACACTGAAGCTTTCTTT
CASSTGRLDTEAFF
>.|TRBJ2-1|15|TRBD2|TRBV2
TGTGCCAGCAATGGGATAGCGGGGACCTACAATGAGCAGTTCTTC
CASNGIAGTYNEQFF
>.|TRBJ1-2|13|.|TRBV30
TGTGCCTGGAGTGTACTGGCTGGGGGCGGCTACACCTTC
CAWSVLAGGGYTF
>.|TRBJ1-2|17|.|TRBV4-3
TGCGCCAGCAGCCAAGCTGTCACTCGAGAAGCTAACTATGGCTACACCTTC
CASSQAVTREANYGYTF
>.|TRBJ2-7|15|TRBD2|TRBV4-2
TGTGCCAGCAGCCAAGATAAGGGCACTAGCGCCGAGCAGTACTTC
CASSQDKGTSAEQYF
>few|TRBJ2-5|13|.|TRBV29-1
TGCAGCGTTCGCACGGCAGGGGAAGAGACCCAGTACTTC
CSVRTAGEETQYF